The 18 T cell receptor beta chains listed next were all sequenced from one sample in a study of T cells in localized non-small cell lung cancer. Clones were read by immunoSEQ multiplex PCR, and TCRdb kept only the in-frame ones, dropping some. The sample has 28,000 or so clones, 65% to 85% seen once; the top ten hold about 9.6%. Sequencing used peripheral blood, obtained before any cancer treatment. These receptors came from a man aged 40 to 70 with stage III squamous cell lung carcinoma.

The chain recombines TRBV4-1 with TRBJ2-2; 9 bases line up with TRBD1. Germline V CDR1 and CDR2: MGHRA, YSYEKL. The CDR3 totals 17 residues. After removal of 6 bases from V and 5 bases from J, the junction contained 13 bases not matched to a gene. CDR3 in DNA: TGCGCCAGCAGAACTCCGGGACAGGGAAGGTTTACCGGGGAGCTGTTTTTT. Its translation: CASRTPGQGRFTGELFF.

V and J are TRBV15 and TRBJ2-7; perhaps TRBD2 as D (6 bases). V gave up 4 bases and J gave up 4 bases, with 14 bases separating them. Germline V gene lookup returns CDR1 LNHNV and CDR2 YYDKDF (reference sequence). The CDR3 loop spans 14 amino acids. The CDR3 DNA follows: TGTGCCACCAGCATACACGGAGGGGCTTACGAGCAGTACGTC. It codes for CATSIHGGAYEQYV.

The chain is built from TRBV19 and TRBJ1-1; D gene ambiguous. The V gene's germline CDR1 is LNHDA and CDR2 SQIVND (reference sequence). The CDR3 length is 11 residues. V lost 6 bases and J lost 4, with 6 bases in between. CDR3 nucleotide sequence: TGTGCCAGTAGCGTATTCACTGAAGCTTTCTTT. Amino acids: CASSVFTEAFF.

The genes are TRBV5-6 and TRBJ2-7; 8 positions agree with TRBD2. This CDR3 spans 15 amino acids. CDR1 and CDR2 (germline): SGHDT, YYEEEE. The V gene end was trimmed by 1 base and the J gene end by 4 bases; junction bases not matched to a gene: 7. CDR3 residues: CASSLLASGFYEQYF. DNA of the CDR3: TGTGCCAGCAGCTTGCTTGCTAGCGGGTTTTACGAGCAGTACTTC.

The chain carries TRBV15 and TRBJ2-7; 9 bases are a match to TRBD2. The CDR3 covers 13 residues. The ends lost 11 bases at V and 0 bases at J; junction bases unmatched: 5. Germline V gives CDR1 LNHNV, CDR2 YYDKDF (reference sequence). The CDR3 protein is CAAGGRNSYEQYV. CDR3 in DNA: TGTGCCGCGGGAGGGCGGAACTCCTACGAGCAGTACGTC.

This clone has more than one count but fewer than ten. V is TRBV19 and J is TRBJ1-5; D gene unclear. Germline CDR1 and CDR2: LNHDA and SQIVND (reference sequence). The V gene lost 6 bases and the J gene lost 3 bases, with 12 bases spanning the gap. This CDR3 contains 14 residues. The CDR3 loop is CASSLYGPNQPQHF. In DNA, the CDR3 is TGTGCCAGTAGCTTATACGGACCCAATCAGCCCCAGCATTTT.

The CDR3 is CATSSARASGTYNEQFF. CDR3 nucleotide sequence: TGTGCCACCAGCTCCGCCCGGGCTAGCGGCACCTACAATGAGCAGTTCTTC. The chain combines TRBV15 with TRBJ2-1; 7 bases map to TRBD2. Germline CDR1 reads LNHNV; CDR2 reads YYDKDF (reference sequence). V dropped 5 bases and J dropped 2; count of bases not matched to a gene: 12. This CDR3 has 17 residues.

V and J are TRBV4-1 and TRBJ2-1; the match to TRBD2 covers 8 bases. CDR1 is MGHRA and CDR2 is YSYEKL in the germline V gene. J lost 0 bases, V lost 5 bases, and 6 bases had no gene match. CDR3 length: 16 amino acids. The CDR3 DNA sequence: TGCGCCAGCAGCTCAATAGCGGGAAGCTCCTACAATGAGCAGTTCTTC. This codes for CASSSIAGSSYNEQFF.

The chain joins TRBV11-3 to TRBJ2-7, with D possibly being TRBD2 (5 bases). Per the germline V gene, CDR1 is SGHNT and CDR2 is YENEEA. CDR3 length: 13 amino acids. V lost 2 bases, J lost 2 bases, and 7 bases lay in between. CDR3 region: CASSLPGTYEQYF. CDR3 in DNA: TGTGCCAGCAGCTTACCGGGAACCTACGAGCAGTACTTC.

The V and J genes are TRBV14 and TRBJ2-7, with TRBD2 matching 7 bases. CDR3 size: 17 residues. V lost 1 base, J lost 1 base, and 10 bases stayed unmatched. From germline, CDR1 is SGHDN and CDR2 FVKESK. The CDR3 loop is CASSQGILRGGSYEQYF. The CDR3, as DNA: TGTGCCAGCAGCCAAGGAATCTTAAGGGGAGGGTCCTACGAGCAGTACTTC.

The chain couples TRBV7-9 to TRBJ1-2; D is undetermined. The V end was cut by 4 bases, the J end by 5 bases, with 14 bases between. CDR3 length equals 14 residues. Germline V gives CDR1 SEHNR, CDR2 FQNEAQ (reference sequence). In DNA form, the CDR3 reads TGTGCCAGCAGCTCCTTGGTTAGCCCTTATGGCTACACCTTC. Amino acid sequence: CASSSLVSPYGYTF.

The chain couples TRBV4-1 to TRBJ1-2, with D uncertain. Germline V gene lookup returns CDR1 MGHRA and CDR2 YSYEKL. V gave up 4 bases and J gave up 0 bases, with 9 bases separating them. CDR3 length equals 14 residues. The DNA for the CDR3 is TGCGCCAGCAGCCGAGACATTCCTAACTATGGCTACACCTTC. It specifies CASSRDIPNYGYTF.

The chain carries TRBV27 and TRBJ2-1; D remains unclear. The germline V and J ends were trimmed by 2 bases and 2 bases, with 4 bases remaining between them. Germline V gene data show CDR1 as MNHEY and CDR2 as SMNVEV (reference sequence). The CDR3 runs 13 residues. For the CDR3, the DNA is TGTGCCAGCAGTTTAGGGGCCTACAATGAGCAGTTCTTC. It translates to CASSLGAYNEQFF.

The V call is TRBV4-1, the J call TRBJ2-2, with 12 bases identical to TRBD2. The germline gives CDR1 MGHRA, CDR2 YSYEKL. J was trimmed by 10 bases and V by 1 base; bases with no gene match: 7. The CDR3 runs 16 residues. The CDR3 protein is CASSQGPTSGGVELFF. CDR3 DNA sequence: TGCGCCAGCAGCCAAGGTCCGACTAGCGGGGGCGTGGAGCTGTTTTTT.

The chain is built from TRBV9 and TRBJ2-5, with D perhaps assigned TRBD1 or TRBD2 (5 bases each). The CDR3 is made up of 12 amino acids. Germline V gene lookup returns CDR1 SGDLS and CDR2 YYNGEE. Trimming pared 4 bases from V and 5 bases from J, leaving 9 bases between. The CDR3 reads CASSPEGETQYF. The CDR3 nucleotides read TGTGCCAGCAGCCCCGAGGGGGAGACCCAGTACTTC.

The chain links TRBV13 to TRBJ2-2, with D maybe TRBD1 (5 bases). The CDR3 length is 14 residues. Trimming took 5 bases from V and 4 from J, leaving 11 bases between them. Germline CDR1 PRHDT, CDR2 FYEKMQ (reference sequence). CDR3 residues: CASSRQGATGELFF. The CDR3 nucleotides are TGTGCCAGCAGCCGACAAGGGGCCACCGGGGAGCTGTTTTTT.

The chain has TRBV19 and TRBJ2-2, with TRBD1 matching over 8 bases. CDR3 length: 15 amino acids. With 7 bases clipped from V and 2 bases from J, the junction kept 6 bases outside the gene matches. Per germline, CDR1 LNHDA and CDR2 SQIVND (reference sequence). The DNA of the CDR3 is TGTGCCAGTATGACCAGGGGGCGCAACACCGGGGAGCTGTTTTTT. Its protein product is CASMTRGRNTGELFF.

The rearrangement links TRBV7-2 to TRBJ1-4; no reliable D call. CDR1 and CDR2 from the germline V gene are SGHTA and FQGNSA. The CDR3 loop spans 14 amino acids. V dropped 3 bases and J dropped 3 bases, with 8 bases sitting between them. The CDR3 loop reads CASSFGVANEKLFF. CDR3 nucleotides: TGTGCCAGCAGCTTTGGGGTAGCTAATGAAAAACTGTTTTTT. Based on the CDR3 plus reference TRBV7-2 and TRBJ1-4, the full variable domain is GAGVSQSPSNKVTEKGKDVELRCDPISGHTALYWYRQSLGQGLEFLIYFQGNSAPDKSGLPSDRFSAERTGGSVSTLTIQRTQQEDSAVYLCASSFGVANEKLFFGSGTQLSVL.